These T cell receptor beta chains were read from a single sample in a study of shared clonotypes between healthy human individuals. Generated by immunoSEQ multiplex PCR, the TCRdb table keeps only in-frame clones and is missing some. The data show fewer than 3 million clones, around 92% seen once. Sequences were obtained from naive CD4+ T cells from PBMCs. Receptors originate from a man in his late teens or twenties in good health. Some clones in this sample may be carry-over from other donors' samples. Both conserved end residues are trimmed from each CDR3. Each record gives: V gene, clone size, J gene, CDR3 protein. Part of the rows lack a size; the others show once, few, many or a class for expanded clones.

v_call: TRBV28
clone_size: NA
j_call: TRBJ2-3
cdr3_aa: ASTAPRLAGDPNTQY

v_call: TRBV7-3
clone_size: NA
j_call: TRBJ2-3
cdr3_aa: ASSLLAGTDTQY

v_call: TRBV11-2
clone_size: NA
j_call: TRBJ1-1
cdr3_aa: ASSPRYGIGSGNTEAF

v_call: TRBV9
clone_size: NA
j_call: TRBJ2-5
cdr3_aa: ASSVDPGGETQY

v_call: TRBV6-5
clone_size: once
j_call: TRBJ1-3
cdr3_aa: ASSSGPHSGNTIY

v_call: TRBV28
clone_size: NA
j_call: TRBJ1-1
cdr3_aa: ASSLSYLRGNTEAF

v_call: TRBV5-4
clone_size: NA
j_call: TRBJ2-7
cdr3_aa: ASSLPGGYEQY

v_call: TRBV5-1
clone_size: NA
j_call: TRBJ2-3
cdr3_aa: ASSFGSAGTDTQY

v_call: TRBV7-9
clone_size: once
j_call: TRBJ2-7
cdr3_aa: ASNPRDSYEQY

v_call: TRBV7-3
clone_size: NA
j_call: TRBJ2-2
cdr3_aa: ASSLSSALNTGELF

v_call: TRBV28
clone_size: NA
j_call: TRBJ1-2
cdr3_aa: ASSLVQGTGYT

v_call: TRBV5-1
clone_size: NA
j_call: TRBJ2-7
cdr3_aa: ASSLVGGGSYEQY

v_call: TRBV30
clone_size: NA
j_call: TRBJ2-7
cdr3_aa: AWSGTGSYEQY

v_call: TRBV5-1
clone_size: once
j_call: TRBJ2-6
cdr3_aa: ASSPPSHGQPSSGANVLT

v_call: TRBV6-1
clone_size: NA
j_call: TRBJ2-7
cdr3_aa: ASNPGSSYEQY

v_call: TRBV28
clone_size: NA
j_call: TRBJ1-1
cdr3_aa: ASSPFAQMNTEAF

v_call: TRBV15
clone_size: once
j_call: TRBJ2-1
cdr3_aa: ATSGGTYNEQF

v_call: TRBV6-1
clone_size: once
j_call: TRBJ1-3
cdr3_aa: ASGAGPGNTIY

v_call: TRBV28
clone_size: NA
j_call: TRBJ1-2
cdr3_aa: ASSLAGGDRRGYT

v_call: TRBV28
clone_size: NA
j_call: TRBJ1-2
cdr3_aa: ASSSTGVGRYT

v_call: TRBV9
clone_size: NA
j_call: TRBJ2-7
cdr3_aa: ASSFRGGSPHEQY

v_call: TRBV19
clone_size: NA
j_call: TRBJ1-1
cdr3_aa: ASSTGRMNTEAF

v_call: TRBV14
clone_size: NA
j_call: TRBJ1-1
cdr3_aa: ASSQGLLRAF

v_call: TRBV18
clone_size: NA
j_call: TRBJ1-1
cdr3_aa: ASSQTVNTEAF

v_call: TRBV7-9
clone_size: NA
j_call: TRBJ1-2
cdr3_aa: ASSLGGANYGYT

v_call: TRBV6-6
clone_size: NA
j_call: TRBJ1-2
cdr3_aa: ASATAGQGVDGYT

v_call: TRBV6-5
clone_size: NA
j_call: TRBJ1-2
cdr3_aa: ASSYSRAEYGYT

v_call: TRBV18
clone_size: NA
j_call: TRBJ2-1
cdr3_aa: ASSPGTSEHNEQF

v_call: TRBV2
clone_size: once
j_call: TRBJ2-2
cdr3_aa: ASKPGLSLAGELF

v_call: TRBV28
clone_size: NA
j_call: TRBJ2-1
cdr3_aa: ASSPGTNEQF

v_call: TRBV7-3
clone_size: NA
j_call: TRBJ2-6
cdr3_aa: ASARQGNAGANVLT

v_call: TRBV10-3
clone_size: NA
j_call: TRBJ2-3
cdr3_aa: ATTGGTDTQY

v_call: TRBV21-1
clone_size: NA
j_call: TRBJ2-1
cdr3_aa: ASSKGAEYNEQF

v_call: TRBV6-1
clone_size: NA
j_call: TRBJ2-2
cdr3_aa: AGDTGELF

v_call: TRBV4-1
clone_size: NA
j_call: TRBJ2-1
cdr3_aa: ASSHGGSSYNEQF

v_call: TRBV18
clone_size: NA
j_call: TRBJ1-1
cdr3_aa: ASSVDRLNTEAF

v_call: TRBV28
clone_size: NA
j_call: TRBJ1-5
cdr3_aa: ASSLMTRGGQPQH

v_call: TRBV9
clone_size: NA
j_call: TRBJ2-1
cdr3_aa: ASSVVAGGNNEQF

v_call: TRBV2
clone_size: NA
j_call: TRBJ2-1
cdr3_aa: ASVVPLAEEYNEQF

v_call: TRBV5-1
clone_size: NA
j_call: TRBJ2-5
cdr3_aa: ASRHREETQY

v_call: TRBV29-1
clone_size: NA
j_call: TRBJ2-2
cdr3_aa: SAKDSPYYTGELF